The source of this T cell receptor beta chain is a study of patients and donors after allogeneic stem cell transplantation. The V segment lost 0 bases and the J segment 4 bases; nucleotides outside the gene matches: 6. Germline V CDR1 and CDR2: GTSNPN, SVGIG (reference sequence). This CDR3 is built from 15 residues. TCRdb recomputed calls from the RT-PCR reads with MiXCR, one row per CDR3 protein. Among 900,000 to 1,000,000 distinct CDR3 sequences listed, roughly 17% were seen once. The V gene is TRBV30, the J gene TRBJ1-5; 7 nucleotides line up with TRBD1. This receptor was obtained from a human donor who was either an allogeneic HSCT recipient or a stem cell or donor lymphocyte infusion donor (not recorded which). It is not recorded whose cells these are; they may come from a transplant donor. Sample: blood, either unsorted or a sorted T cell fraction (not recorded which). Here the CDR3 reads CAWSVGGQTNQPQHF. Here the CDR3 DNA reads TGTGCCTGGAGTGTAGGGGGACAGACTAATCAGCCCCAGCATTTT.